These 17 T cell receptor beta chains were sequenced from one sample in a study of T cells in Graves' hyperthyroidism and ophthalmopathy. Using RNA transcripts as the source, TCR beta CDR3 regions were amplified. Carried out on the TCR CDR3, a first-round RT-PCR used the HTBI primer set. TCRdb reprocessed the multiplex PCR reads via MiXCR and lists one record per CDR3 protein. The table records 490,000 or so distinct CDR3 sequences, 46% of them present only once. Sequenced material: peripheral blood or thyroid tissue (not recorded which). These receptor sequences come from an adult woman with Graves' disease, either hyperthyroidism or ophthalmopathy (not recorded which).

In DNA form, the CDR3 reads TGTGCCAGCAGTTACATCTCAGGGATGAGAGAGACCCAGTACTTC. Protein product: CASSYISGMRETQYF. The rearrangement links TRBV6-6 to TRBJ2-5, with D perhaps matching TRBD1 (5 bases). The CDR3 has 15 residues. The V gene's germline CDR1 is MNHNY and CDR2 SVGAGI (reference sequence). V lost 2 bases to trimming and J lost 4 bases, with 14 bases between them.

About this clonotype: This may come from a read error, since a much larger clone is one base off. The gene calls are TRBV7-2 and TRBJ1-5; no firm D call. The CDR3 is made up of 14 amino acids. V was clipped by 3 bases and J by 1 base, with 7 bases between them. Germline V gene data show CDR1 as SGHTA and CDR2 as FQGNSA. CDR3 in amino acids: CASSFDGSNQPQHF. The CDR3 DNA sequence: TGTGCCAGCAGCTTTGACGGCAGCAATCAGCCCCAGCATTTT.

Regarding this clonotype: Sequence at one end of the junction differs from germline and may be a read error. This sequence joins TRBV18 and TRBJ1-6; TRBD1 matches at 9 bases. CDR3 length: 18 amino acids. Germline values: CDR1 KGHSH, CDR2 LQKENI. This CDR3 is CASSPLGQGPIQHSPLHF. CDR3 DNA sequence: TGTGCCAGCTCTCCACTGGGACAGGGACCTATTCAACATTCACCCCTCCACTTT.

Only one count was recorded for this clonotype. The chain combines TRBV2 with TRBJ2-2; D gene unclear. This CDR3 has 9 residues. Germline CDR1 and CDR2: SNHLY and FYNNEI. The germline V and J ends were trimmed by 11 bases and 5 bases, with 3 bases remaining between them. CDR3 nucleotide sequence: TGTGCCGCGACCGGGGAGCTGTTTTTT. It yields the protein CAATGELFF.

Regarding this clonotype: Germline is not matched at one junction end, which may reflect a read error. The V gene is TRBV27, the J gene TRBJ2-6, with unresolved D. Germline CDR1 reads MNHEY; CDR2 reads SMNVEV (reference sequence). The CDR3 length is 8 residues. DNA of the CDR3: TGTGCCAGCAACGTTCTGACTTTC. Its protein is CASNVLTF.

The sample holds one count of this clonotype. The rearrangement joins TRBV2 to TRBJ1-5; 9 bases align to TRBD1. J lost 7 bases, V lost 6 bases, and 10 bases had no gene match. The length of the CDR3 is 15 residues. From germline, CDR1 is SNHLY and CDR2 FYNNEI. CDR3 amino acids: CASRSQGAFYQPQHF. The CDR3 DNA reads TGTGCCAGCAGATCACAGGGGGCGTTTTACCAGCCCCAGCATTTT.

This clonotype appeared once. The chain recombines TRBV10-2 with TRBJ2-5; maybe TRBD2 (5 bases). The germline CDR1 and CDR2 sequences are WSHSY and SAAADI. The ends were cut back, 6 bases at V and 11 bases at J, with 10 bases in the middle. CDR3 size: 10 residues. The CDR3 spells CASSGLTQYF. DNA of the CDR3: TGCGCCAGCAGCGGACTGACACAGTACTTC.

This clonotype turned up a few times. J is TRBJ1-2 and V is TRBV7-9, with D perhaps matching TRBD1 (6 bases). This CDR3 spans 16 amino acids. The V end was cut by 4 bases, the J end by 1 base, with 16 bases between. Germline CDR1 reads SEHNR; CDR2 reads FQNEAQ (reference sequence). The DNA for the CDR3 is TGTGCCAGCAGCTCTCGACAGGACGTAGTTAACTATGGCTACACCTTC. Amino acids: CASSSRQDVVNYGYTF.

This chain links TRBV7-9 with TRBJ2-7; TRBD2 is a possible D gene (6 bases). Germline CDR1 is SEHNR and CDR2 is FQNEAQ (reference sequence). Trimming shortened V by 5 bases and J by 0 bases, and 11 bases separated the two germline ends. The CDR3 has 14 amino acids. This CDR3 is CASSGGGISYEQYF. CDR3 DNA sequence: TGTGCCAGCAGCGGAGGCGGGATCTCCTACGAGCAGTACTTC.

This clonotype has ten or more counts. The CDR3 DNA reads TGTGCCAGCAGCCAAATAGACAGCCAAGAGACCCAGTACTTC. Encoded protein: CASSQIDSQETQYF. The V gene is TRBV3-1, the J gene TRBJ2-5, with a possible D match to TRBD1 (5 bases). The V gene's germline CDR1 is LGHDT and CDR2 YNNKEL (reference sequence). V gave up 2 bases and J gave up 1 base, with 8 bases separating them. The CDR3 spans 14 residues.

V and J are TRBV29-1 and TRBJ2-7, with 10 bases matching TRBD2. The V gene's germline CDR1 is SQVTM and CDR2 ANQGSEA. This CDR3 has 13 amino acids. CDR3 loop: CRGASGSTYEQYF. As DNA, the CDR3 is TGCAGAGGCGCTAGCGGGAGTACATACGAGCAGTACTTC.

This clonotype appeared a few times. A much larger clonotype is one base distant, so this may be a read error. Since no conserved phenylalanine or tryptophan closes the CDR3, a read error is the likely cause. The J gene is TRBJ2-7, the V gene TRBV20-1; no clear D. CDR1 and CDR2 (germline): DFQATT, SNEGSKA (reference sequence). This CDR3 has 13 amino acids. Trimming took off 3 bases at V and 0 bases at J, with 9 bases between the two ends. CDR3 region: CSASRPSSYEQYL. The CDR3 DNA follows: TGCAGTGCTAGCCGACCGAGCTCCTACGAGCAGTACCTC.

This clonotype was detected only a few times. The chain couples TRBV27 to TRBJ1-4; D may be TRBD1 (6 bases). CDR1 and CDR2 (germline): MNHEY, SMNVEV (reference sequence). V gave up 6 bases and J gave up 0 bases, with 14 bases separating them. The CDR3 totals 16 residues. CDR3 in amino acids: CASRRFRQATNEKLFF. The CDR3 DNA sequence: TGTGCCAGCAGACGCTTCCGACAGGCAACTAATGAAAAACTGTTTTTT.

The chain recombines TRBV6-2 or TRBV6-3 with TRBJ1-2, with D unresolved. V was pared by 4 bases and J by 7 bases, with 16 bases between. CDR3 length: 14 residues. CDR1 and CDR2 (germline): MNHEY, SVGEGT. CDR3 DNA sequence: TGTGCCAGCAGTTCCCACGTATGGAGAGGTGGCTACACCTTC. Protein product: CASSSHVWRGGYTF.

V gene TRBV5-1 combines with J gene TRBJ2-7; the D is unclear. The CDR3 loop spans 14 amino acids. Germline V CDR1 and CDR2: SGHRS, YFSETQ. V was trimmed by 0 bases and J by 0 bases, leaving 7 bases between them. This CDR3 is CASSLGGFSYEQYF. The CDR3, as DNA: TGCGCCAGCAGCTTGGGCGGCTTCTCCTACGAGCAGTACTTC.

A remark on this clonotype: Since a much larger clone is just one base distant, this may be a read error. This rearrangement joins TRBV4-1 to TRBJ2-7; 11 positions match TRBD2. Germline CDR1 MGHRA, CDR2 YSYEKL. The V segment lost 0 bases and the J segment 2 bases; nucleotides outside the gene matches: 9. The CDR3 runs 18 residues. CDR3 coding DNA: TGCGCCAGCAGCCAAGATATTGTGCCTAGCGGGGGGACCTACGAGCAGTACTTC. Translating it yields CASSQDIVPSGGTYEQYF.

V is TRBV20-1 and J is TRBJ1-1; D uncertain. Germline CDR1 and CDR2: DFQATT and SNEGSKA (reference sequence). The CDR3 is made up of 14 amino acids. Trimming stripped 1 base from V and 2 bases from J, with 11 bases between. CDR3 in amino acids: CSARAVWGNTEAFF. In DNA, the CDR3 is TGCAGTGCTAGAGCGGTTTGGGGAAACACTGAAGCTTTCTTT.